This is a list of T cell receptor beta chains from one sample in a study of identical twins. TCRdb used MiXCR to reprocess the 5' RACE reads, holding one entry per CDR3 protein. The table records around 480,000 distinct CDR3 sequences, 14% of them present only once. This sample also appeared in a second study, on yellow fever vaccine responses in identical twins.

The specimen was CD4+ T cells sorted from blood. The receptors derive from a woman younger than 35 in good health. CDR3s include the opening cysteine and the closing phenylalanine or tryptophan. The D gene is left open where the match is weak. Size values are once, few and many counts, or a class for expanded clones, and some rows have none.

J | V | size | D | length | CDR3 | DNA
TRBJ1-1 | TRBV7-3 | NA | NA | 15 | CASSLGQGMNTEAFF | TGTGCCAGCAGCTTAGGGCAGGGGATGAACACTGAAGCTTTCTTT
TRBJ2-2 | TRBV6-1 | NA | NA | 14 | CASSKLREIGELFF | TGTGCCAGCAGTAAACTACGGGAGATCGGGGAGCTGTTTTTT
TRBJ1-6 | TRBV14 | few | NA | 15 | CASSSLLRGNSPLHF | TGTGCCAGCAGCTCCCTATTGAGGGGGAATTCACCCCTCCACTTT
TRBJ2-1 | TRBV7-9 | NA | NA | 13 | CASSTTDSNEQFF | TGTGCCAGCAGCACCACGGACAGTAATGAGCAGTTCTTC
TRBJ2-2 | TRBV28 | NA | TRBD1 | 14 | CASSRGQGSGELFF | TGTGCCAGCAGCCGGGGACAGGGTTCCGGGGAGCTGTTTTTT
TRBJ2-1 | TRBV27 | NA | TRBD2 | 16 | CASSGSELAGANEQFF | TGTGCCAGCAGTGGATCCGAACTAGCGGGGGCCAATGAGCAGTTCTTC
TRBJ1-2 | TRBV4-3 | NA | TRBD1 | 15 | CASSQAELGGRGYTF | TGCGCCAGCAGCCAAGCGGAACTAGGGGGCCGTGGCTACACCTTC
TRBJ2-3 | TRBV20-1 | many | NA | 15 | CSASRAGALGDTQYF | TGCAGTGCTAGTAGAGCGGGTGCACTCGGAGATACGCAGTATTTT
TRBJ2-1 | TRBV7-2 | NA | NA | 14 | CASSLSPGANEQFF | TGTGCCAGCAGCTTATCCCCAGGGGCGAATGAGCAGTTCTTC
TRBJ1-5 | TRBV12-3/TRBV12-4 | few | TRBD1 | 14 | CASRPTGGNQPQHF | TGTGCCAGCAGACCTACAGGGGGAAATCAGCCCCAGCATTTT
TRBJ1-1 | TRBV11-1 | once | NA | 14 | CASSRQLGQSTAFF | TGTGCCAGCAGTCGTCAGCTAGGACAGTCTACAGCTTTCTTT
TRBJ2-7 | TRBV20-1 | few | NA | 11 | CSARDQAEQYF | TGCAGTGCTAGAGATCAGGCCGAGCAGTACTTC
TRBJ1-1 | TRBV6-5 | NA | NA | 14 | CASSYSLGTTEAFF | TGTGCCAGCAGTTACTCGCTAGGGACGACTGAAGCTTTCTTT
TRBJ1-6 | TRBV9 | NA | NA | 13 | CASSVESAPPLHF | TGTGCCAGCAGCGTAGAATCCGCCCCACCCCTCCACTTT
TRBJ2-3 | TRBV7-9 | NA | TRBD2 | 15 | CASSLRSGGTDTQYF | TGTGCCAGCAGCTTACGTAGCGGGGGCACAGATACGCAGTATTTT
TRBJ2-7 | TRBV7-9 | NA | NA | 12 | CASSLEWEEQYF | TGTGCCAGCAGCTTAGAGTGGGAGGAGCAGTACTTC
TRBJ1-1 | TRBV14 | NA | NA | 12 | CASSQDRGGAFF | TGTGCCAGCAGCCAAGATCGAGGCGGAGCTTTCTTT
TRBJ2-2 | TRBV6-5 | NA | TRBD2 | 17 | CASSYLNFGRTTGELFF | TGTGCCAGCAGTTACCTCAATTTCGGGAGGACCACCGGGGAGCTGTTTTTT
TRBJ2-3 | TRBV5-1 | once | NA | 14 | CASSSVDRTDTQYF | TGCGCCAGCAGCTCCGTGGACCGAACAGATACGCAGTATTTT
TRBJ1-5 | TRBV6-4 | NA | NA | 14 | CASEGHLPYQPQHF | TGTGCCAGCGAGGGACACCTTCCTTATCAGCCCCAGCATTTT
TRBJ1-5 | TRBV6-1 | NA | TRBD1 | 14 | CASGLTGGNQPQHF | TGTGCCAGCGGGTTGACAGGGGGCAATCAGCCCCAGCATTTT
TRBJ2-6 | TRBV12-3/TRBV12-4 | NA | TRBD1 | 17 | CASIPTGILPGANVLTF | TGTGCCAGCATCCCGACAGGGATACTCCCTGGGGCCAACGTCCTGACTTTC
TRBJ2-6 | TRBV24-1 | NA | NA | 18 | CATSDSGRINSGANVLTF | TGTGCCACCAGTGATAGTGGCAGGATAAACTCTGGGGCCAACGTCCTGACTTTC
TRBJ1-4 | TRBV20-1 | NA | NA | 16 | CSAYRTAKGTNEKLFF | TGCAGTGCCTATAGGACAGCGAAAGGGACTAATGAAAAACTGTTTTTT
TRBJ2-5 | TRBV29-1 | many | NA | 10 | CSYSGETQYF | TGCAGCTACTCAGGAGAGACCCAGTACTTC
TRBJ2-7 | TRBV29-1 | NA | TRBD1 | 12 | CSVNTGGDEQYF | TGCAGCGTTAACACAGGGGGCGACGAGCAGTACTTC
TRBJ2-3 | TRBV7-9 | many | NA | 14 | CASSLKVGGAMQYF | TGTGCCAGCAGCCTCAAGGTTGGCGGGGCTATGCAGTATTTT
TRBJ2-4 | TRBV4-3 | few | NA | 16 | CASSHDRTPSPNIQYF | TGCGCCAGCAGCCACGACCGGACACCTTCGCCAAACATTCAGTACTTC
TRBJ2-1 | TRBV4-3 | NA | NA | 17 | CASSQEIRGSSYNEQFF | TGCGCCAGCAGCCAAGAGATCCGGGGAAGCTCCTACAATGAGCAGTTCTTC
TRBJ2-2 | TRBV6-5 | NA | NA | 16 | CASSYSGPANTGELFF | TGTGCCAGCAGTTACTCGGGGCCAGCGAACACCGGGGAGCTGTTTTTT
TRBJ2-1 | TRBV12-3/TRBV12-4 | NA | NA | 13 | CASGENVGNEQFF | TGTGCCAGCGGAGAGAACGTCGGCAATGAGCAGTTCTTC
TRBJ2-3 | TRBV30 | NA | TRBD2 | 15 | CAWGGGKSSTDTQYF | TGTGCCTGGGGCGGGGGGAAATCTAGCACAGATACGCAGTATTTT
TRBJ2-5 | TRBV20-1 | NA | TRBD2 | 15 | CSASPLASGGETQYF | TGCAGTGCCTCTCCCTTAGCTAGCGGGGGAGAGACCCAGTACTTC
TRBJ2-1 | TRBV7-2 | few | TRBD1 | 14 | CASSPDRGRDEQFF | TGTGCCAGCAGCCCGGACAGGGGCAGAGATGAGCAGTTCTTC
TRBJ2-7 | TRBV6-2/TRBV6-3 | few | NA | 13 | CASSSPGPYEQYF | TGTGCCAGCAGTTCTCCAGGGCCATACGAGCAGTACTTC
TRBJ1-1 | TRBV11-2 | NA | NA | 11 | CASSIRGEAFF | TGTGCCAGCAGCATCCGGGGGGAGGCTTTCTTT